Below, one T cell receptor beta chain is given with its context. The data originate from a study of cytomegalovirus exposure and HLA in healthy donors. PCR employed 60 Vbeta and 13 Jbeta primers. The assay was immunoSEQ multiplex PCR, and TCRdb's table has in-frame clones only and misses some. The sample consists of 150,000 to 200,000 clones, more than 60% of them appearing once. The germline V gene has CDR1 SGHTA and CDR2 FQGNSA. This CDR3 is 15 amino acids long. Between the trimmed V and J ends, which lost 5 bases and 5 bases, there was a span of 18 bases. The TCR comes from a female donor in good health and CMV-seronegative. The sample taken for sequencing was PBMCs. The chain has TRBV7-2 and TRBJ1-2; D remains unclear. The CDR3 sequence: CASSQAAGEVYGYTF. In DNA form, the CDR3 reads TGTGCCAGCAGCCAGGCTGCCGGGGAGGTGTATGGCTACACCTTC.